These 21 T cell receptor beta chains originate from one sample sequenced in a study of shared clonotypes between healthy human individuals. Method: immunoSEQ multiplex PCR; TCRdb's copy keeps in-frame clones and lacks some. Here the sample spans roughly 1,800,000 clones, around 96% being singletons. In the naive CD8 group, cells lacked CD45RO and were positively selected for CCR7, so terminally differentiated effector memory CD45RA+ cells were left out. The sequencing sample was made of naive CD8+ T cells sorted from blood. Source of these receptors: a man between 18 and 29 years old in good health.

This sequence joins TRBV27 and TRBJ2-7; D might be TRBD1 (6 bases). CDR1 MNHEY and CDR2 SMNVEV come from the germline V gene (reference sequence). V lost 6 bases, J lost 4 bases, and 19 bases lay in between. The CDR3 runs 15 residues. The CDR3 DNA sequence: TGTGCCAGCAGACTGACAGGTCCTAACCCTTACGAGCAGTACTTC. This encodes CASRLTGPNPYEQYF.

The chain carries TRBV10-3 and TRBJ2-7, with 10 positions matching TRBD1. With 2 bases clipped from V and 5 bases from J, the junction kept 6 bases outside the gene matches. The CDR3 has 15 residues. The V gene's germline CDR1 is ENHRY and CDR2 SYGVKD. The CDR3 protein is CAISEPGQGNDEQYF. The CDR3 bases are TGTGCCATCAGTGAGCCGGGACAGGGGAACGACGAGCAGTACTTC.

The CDR3 is CASSFAGTSLGEQYF. For the CDR3, the DNA is TGTGCCAGCAGCTTTGCCGGAACATCGCTTGGCGAGCAGTACTTC. The genes are TRBV7-9 and TRBJ2-7, with D unresolved. Trimming removed 3 bases from V and 6 bases from J, with 18 bases in between. This CDR3 has 15 amino acids. Germline values: CDR1 SEHNR, CDR2 FQNEAQ (reference sequence).

The V call is TRBV28, the J call TRBJ1-6; maybe TRBD1 (6 bases). Trimming shortened V by 5 bases and J by 10 bases, and 21 bases separated the two germline ends. CDR3 size: 16 residues. Germline assignment: CDR1 MDHEN and CDR2 SYDVKM. This CDR3 reads CASSPPVGALGSPLHF. The CDR3, as DNA: TGTGCCAGCAGTCCCCCGGTGGGGGCTTTAGGGTCACCCCTCCACTTT.

This chain joins TRBV4-1 and TRBJ2-5; D might be TRBD2 (5 bases). V was pared by 0 bases and J by 4 bases, with 12 bases between. The CDR3 is 15 amino acids. Germline V gene lookup returns CDR1 MGHRA and CDR2 YSYEKL. The CDR3 protein is CASSQEAWLAETQYF. DNA of the CDR3: TGCGCCAGCAGCCAAGAGGCCTGGCTAGCAGAGACCCAGTACTTC.

In DNA, the CDR3 is TGTGCCAGCAGCTCCTGGACTAGCGGGAACTACAATGAGCAGTTCTTC. Translating gives CASSSWTSGNYNEQFF. The gene calls are TRBV5-4 and TRBJ2-1; TRBD2 aligns across 12 bases. The V gene end was trimmed by 3 bases and the J gene end by 3 bases; junction bases not matched to a gene: 4. CDR1 is SGHNT and CDR2 is YYREEE in the germline V gene (reference sequence). The CDR3 has 16 residues.

This clone appeared once. Other DNA variants within this sample encode the same CDR3. This rearrangement joins TRBV6-1 to TRBJ1-1; no clear D gene. V was pared by 6 bases and J by 0 bases, with 5 bases between. CDR1 is MNHNS, CDR2 SASEGT, per germline. CDR3 length equals 12 residues. The CDR3 DNA is TGTGCCAGCAGGAGCCTGAACACTGAAGCTTTCTTT. It translates to CASRSLNTEAFF.

The V call is TRBV13, the J call TRBJ2-3; TRBD2 is a possible D gene (7 bases). The V gene's germline CDR1 is PRHDT and CDR2 FYEKMQ (reference sequence). Trimming stripped 5 bases from V and 0 bases from J, with 15 bases between. This CDR3 contains 16 residues. The DNA for the CDR3 is TGTGCCAGCAGCCTGAGGGGGGGTGTGAGCACAGATACGCAGTATTTT. Translating it yields CASSLRGGVSTDTQYF. The full variable domain, its missing parts supplied by reference TRBV13 and TRBJ2-3, is AAGVIQSPRHLIKEKRETATLKCYPIPRHDTVYWYQQGPGQDPQFLISFYEKMQSDKGSIPDRFSAQQFSDYHSELNMSSLELGDSALYFCASSLRGGVSTDTQYFGPGTRLTVL.

The chain couples TRBV13 to TRBJ1-6; D perhaps matches TRBD1 (5 bases). Germline CDR1 and CDR2: PRHDT and FYEKMQ (reference sequence). V gave up 5 bases and J gave up 8 bases, with 22 bases separating them. This CDR3 region has 17 residues. The CDR3 DNA follows: TGTGCCAGCAGCGGGGTGGGGGACCAAGGTGTTGATTCACCCCTCCACTTT. This encodes CASSGVGDQGVDSPLHF.

Of note for this clone: At the DNA level, this CDR3 is encoded by other sequences in the same sample as well. The chain couples TRBV5-5 to TRBJ2-7; D ambiguous. V was shortened by 0 bases and J by 3 bases, with 7 bases between the two germline ends. The CDR3 sequence is 13 residues long. Germline CDR1 and CDR2: SGHKS and YYEKEE (reference sequence). CDR3 region: CASSLGLGYEQYF. The CDR3 nucleotides are TGTGCCAGCAGCTTGGGGCTGGGCTACGAGCAGTACTTC.

This clone showed up just a few times. This chain links TRBV2 with TRBJ2-1; D remains ambiguous. Trimming stripped 1 base from V and 6 bases from J, with 19 bases between. The CDR3 has 17 residues. Germline CDR1 reads SNHLY; CDR2 reads FYNNEI. In DNA, the CDR3 is TGTGCCAGCAGTGAAGAGGTGGCGGTACGGTACATCAATGAGCAGTTCTTC. Protein product: CASSEEVAVRYINEQFF.

In regard to this clone: This same CDR3 is encoded by further DNA sequences in the sample. This chain's CDR3 is CASKVAGGYEQYF. CDR3 nucleotide sequence: TGCGCCAGCAAGGTAGCGGGGGGCTACGAGCAGTACTTC. This chain connects TRBV5-1 to TRBJ2-7, with 10 bases identical to TRBD2. CDR3 size: 13 residues. The ends lost 6 bases at V and 3 bases at J; junction bases unmatched: 3. Germline V gives CDR1 SGHRS, CDR2 YFSETQ.

This clone has more than one count but fewer than ten. This rearrangement joins TRBV10-1 to TRBJ1-2, with unresolved D. This CDR3 region has 10 residues. The germline V gene has CDR1 WNHNN and CDR2 SYGVQD (reference sequence). Trimming removed 9 bases at V and 2 bases at J, with 4 bases between. The CDR3 DNA sequence: TGCGCCAGGGGGAACTATGGCTACACCTTC. Translated, it gives CARGNYGYTF.

This chain links TRBV6-5 with TRBJ1-4, with no clear D. Germline loops: CDR1 MNHEY, CDR2 SVGAGI. Trimming removed 7 bases at V and 3 bases at J, with 9 bases between. This CDR3 contains 13 residues. CDR3 sequence (DNA): TGTGCCAGCATGGGGAGCCCTAATGAAAAACTGTTTTTT. Its translation: CASMGSPNEKLFF.

Turning to this clone: The same CDR3 arises from other DNA sequences in this sample as well. The CDR3 loop is CASSAGQGYEQYF. The CDR3 coding sequence is TGTGCCAGTAGTGCGGGACAGGGGTACGAGCAGTACTTC. This chain links TRBV19 with TRBJ2-7, with 10 bases that match TRBD1. The CDR3 covers 13 residues. With 5 bases clipped from V and 4 bases from J, the junction kept 2 bases outside the gene matches. The germline CDR1 and CDR2 sequences are LNHDA and SQIVND (reference sequence).

The gene calls are TRBV7-8 and TRBJ2-1; 8 bases are a match to TRBD2. Trimming took 2 bases from V and 6 from J; bases not matched to a gene: 6. Germline V CDR1 and CDR2: SGHVS, FQNEAQ. CDR3 length: 15 amino acids. CDR3 DNA: TGTGCCAGCAGCTTATTGAACGGGGGGGCCAATGAGCAGTTCTTC. It specifies CASSLLNGGANEQFF.

This clone was detected only once. J is TRBJ2-7 and V is TRBV11-2; a possible D gene is TRBD1 (6 bases). The germline V gene encodes CDR1 SGHAT and CDR2 FQNNGV. The CDR3 has 14 amino acids. Between the trimmed V and J ends, which lost 3 bases and 3 bases, there was a span of 12 bases. In DNA form, the CDR3 reads TGTGCCAGCAGCTTCTCAGGGGCCTACTACGAGCAGTACTTC. Translation gives CASSFSGAYYEQYF.

The V call is TRBV7-9, the J call TRBJ2-1, with 12 bases lining up with TRBD2. Losses at the gene ends were 4 bases for V and 5 bases for J; bases not matched to a gene: 9. Germline V CDR1 and CDR2: SEHNR, FQNEAQ (reference sequence). This CDR3 region has 17 residues. The CDR3 sequence is CASSSSTTSGRNNEQFF. In DNA form, the CDR3 reads TGTGCCAGCAGCTCCTCAACAACTAGCGGGAGGAACAATGAGCAGTTCTTC.

This clone was recorded once. The J gene is TRBJ2-3, the V gene TRBV7-9; D is ambiguous. Germline V lookup: CDR1 SEHNR, CDR2 FQNEAQ (reference sequence). CDR3 size: 14 residues. V lost 4 bases and J lost 2, with 10 bases in between. The CDR3 protein is CASSSPFTTDTQYF. CDR3 nucleotide sequence: TGTGCCAGCAGCTCTCCCTTTACCACAGATACGCAGTATTTT.

V is TRBV5-4 and J is TRBJ1-4, with D perhaps matching TRBD1 (6 bases). The V gene lost 0 bases and the J gene lost 6 bases, with 12 bases spanning the gap. The CDR3 covers 15 residues. The germline V gene encodes CDR1 SGHNT and CDR2 YYREEE (reference sequence). CDR3 in amino acids: CASSLAAGAYEKLFF. The CDR3 nucleotides read TGTGCCAGCAGCTTGGCAGCGGGGGCGTATGAAAAACTGTTTTTT.

The chain combines TRBV2 with TRBJ1-2, with D possibly matching TRBD1 (5 bases). V was pared by 6 bases and J by 7 bases, with 18 bases between. Germline CDR1 reads SNHLY; CDR2 reads FYNNEI. The CDR3 runs to 14 residues. The CDR3 region is CASSPQEGLGGYTF. CDR3 nucleotide sequence: TGTGCCAGCAGCCCCCAGGAGGGGCTGGGTGGCTACACCTTC.